The source of this TCR beta chain is a study of beta chain features in type 1 diabetes. Study-wide findings and caveats: TCRB CDR3 length was moderately but significantly reduced in all four CD4+ subsets of Type 1 diabetes patients.

This clone was detected only a few times. What it recognizes is unknown. With V trimmed by 3 bases and J by 1 base, 4 bases remained unmatched. This CDR3 is 15 amino acids long. Germline lookup yields CDR1 SGHRS and CDR2 YFSETQ. Every isolated RNA sample was fully reverse transcribed, so sequencing captured expressed TCRB transcripts. Method: immunoSEQ multiplex PCR; TCRdb's copy keeps in-frame clones and lacks some. Among hundreds of thousands of clones listed, about 12% were seen once. This sequence joins TRBV5-1 and TRBJ1-5, with TRBD1 matching over 7 bases. The receptor was isolated from a young woman with type 1 diabetes. The sample consisted of naive CD4+ T cells from blood. The CDR3 loop is CASSSTGASNQPQHF. Written as DNA, the CDR3 is TGCGCCAGCAGCTCTACAGGGGCGAGCAATCAGCCCCAGCATTTT.